This record looks at one T cell receptor (beta chain) sequence and its context. Its cognate antigen is unknown. This record belongs to a study of blood T cells in healthy people across ages. Study outcomes and limitations: Comparison with aged donors showed that long-lived donors had more naive CD4+ cells and higher diversity. Researchers deemed the diversity estimates from one million T cells underestimates.

A sample-barcoded 5' primer and a J-beta primer mix were used in a second PCR of about 7 to 12 cycles. TCRdb re-called the 5' RACE reads with MiXCR, one entry per CDR3 protein. The data contain about a million distinct CDR3 sequences, more than 30% of them singletons. The length of the CDR3 is 14 residues. V gave up 3 bases and J gave up 4 bases, with 10 bases separating them. The people who gave samples were healthy Caucasians from Russia, aged about 6 to 95. Sequencing used blood. The clonotype comes from a young man in good health. This rearrangement joins TRBV12-3 or TRBV12-4 to TRBJ1-5; no clear D. CDR3 protein: CASSLLAPNQPQHF. For the CDR3, the DNA is TGTGCCAGCAGTTTGTTGGCGCCAAATCAGCCCCAGCATTTT.